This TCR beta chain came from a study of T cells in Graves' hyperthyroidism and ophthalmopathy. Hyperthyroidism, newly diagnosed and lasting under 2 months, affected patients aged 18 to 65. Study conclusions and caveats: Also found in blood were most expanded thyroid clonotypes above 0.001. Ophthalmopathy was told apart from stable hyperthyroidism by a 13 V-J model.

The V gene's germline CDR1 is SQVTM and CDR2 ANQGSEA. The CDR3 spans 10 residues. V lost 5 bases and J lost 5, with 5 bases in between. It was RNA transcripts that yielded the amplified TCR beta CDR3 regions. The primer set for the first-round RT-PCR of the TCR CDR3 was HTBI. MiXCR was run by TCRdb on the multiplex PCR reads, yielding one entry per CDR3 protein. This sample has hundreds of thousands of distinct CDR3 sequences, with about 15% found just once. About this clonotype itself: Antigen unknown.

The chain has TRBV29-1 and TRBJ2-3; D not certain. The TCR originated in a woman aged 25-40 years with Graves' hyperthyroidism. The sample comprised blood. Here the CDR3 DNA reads TGCAGCGTTAGAAGAGATACGCAGTATTTT. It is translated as CSVRRDTQYF.